This T cell receptor (beta chain) came from a study of Graves' ophthalmopathy and Graves' hyperthyroidism. Whole-study results and caveats: Blood contained most expanded thyroid clonotypes exceeding 0.001 frequency.

This CDR3 has 12 amino acids. With 7 bases removed from V and 8 bases from J, the gap between germline ends came to 16 bases. Germline loops: CDR1 SGHRS, CDR2 YFSETQ. Pregnant or lactating patients and those with other autoimmune diseases or uncontrolled infections were excluded. PBMCs were density-gradient isolated from roughly 10 ml fresh blood. The study amplified TCR beta CDR3 regions using RNA transcripts. The first round was an RT-PCR with HTBI primers, and the second round was a multiplex PCR. From the multiplex PCR reads, TCRdb called clonotypes with MiXCR, one entry per CDR3 protein. The sample contains approximately 460,000 distinct CDR3 sequences, over 13% of which appear only once. At least ten counts were recorded for this clonotype. Its cognate antigen is unknown.

Input material: blood. This chain connects TRBV5-1 to TRBJ2-7, with D unresolved. The receptor comes from a woman aged 25-40 years with Graves' ophthalmopathy. The CDR3 coding sequence is TGCGCCAGCTCCGAGACCGGTCCCAAGCAGTACTTC. Translated, it gives CASSETGPKQYF.